The sequence of this TCR beta chain was determined in a study of T cell repertoires in cytomegalovirus infection. In the study overall: CMV epitopes, recently identified HLA-C-restricted and well-studied HLA-B-restricted, were used. Evidence of both CMV infection and a matching HLA type came from public TCR beta signatures.

TCRdb redid the calling of the reads with MiXCR, one entry per CDR3 protein. The sample comprises about 920,000 distinct CDR3 sequences, less than 40% of which are singletons, and about 14% rests with the top ten. Germline values: CDR1 LNHDA, CDR2 SQIVND (reference sequence). V shed 6 bases, J shed 4 bases, and the junction held 17 bases outside the gene matches. The length of the CDR3 is 18 residues. This clonotype was counted a few times. The antigen is not known. Study-level results: There were carriers of CMV plus the relevant HLA, and cumulative public TCR beta family frequency identified them.

The sample in question was cultured CD8+ T cells from PBMCs, obtained from culture after CMV antigen stimulation. This TCR was sampled from a human donor in good health (CMV status not recorded). Some clones in this sample may be carry-over from other donors' samples. The V gene is TRBV19, the J gene TRBJ2-7, with 11 bases fitting TRBD1. The CDR3 spells CASSPGQGEGLGRYEQYV. CDR3 sequence (DNA): TGTGCCAGTAGCCCGGGACAGGGGGAAGGCCTTGGGAGGTACGAGCAGTACGTC.